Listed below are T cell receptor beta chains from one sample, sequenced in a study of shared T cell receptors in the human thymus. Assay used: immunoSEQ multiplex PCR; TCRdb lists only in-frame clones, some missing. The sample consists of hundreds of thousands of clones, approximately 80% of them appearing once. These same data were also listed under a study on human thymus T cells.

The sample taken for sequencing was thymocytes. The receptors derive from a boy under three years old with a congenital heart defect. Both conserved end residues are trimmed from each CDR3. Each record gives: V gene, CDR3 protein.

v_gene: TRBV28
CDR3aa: ASSRRDSSYNEQF

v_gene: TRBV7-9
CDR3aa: ASSIEGTGGEETQY

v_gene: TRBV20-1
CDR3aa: GQGPDYGYT

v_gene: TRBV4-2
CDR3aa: ASSREPGTPNQPQH

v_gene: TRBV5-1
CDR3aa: ASSLARSSGTYRNEQF

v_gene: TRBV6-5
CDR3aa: ASSYSTGQSEQY

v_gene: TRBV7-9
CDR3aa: ASSPRRPTGTQY

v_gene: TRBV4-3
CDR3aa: ASSQGGGDIYLPPGTDTQY

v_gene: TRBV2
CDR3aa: ASRPDRGANEQF

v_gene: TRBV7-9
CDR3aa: ASSFGGRDNEQF

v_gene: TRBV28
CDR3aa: ASSFGQSANTGELF

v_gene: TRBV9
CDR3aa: ASSVGGAEREVSYNEQF

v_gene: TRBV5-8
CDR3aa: ASSSGQGGETQY

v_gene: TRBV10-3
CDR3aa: AINLTGGRGANVLT

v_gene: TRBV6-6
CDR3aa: ASTLRGRRTEAF

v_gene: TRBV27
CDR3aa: ATQRERSHNEQF

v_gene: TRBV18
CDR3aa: ASSPRQDSTGNTIY

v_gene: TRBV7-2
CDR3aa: ASSLGSERGAYEQY

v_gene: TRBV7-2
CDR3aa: ASRTDRPYEQY

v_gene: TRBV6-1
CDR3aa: ASTTGVEATETQY

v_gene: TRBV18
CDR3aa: ASSYRGMNTEAF

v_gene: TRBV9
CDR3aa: ASSVESGNYEQY

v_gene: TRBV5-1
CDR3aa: ASSLWALGDRSYEQY

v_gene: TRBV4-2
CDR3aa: ASSPQIENTEAF

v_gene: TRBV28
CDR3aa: ASSLTSPRQY

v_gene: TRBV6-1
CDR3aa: ASSDNAKPQH

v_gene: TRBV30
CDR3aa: ARERGRPRGGELF

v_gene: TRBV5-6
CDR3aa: ASSPPVAGLSDARDGYT

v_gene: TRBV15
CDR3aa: ATSRDASTVGGYT

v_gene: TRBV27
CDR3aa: ASSPGLARMGYEQY

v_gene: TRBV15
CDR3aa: ATSRLTSGRSGELF

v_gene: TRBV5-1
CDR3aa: ASSSPPGLAESFPREQY

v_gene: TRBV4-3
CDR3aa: ASSRSGYEQF

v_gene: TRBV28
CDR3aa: ASSPWTCQRESGEYEQY

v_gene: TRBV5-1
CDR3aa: ASSDRQGIANEQF

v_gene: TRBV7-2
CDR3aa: ASSPTSGAGATYEQY

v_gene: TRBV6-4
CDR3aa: ASSGGSSYNEQF